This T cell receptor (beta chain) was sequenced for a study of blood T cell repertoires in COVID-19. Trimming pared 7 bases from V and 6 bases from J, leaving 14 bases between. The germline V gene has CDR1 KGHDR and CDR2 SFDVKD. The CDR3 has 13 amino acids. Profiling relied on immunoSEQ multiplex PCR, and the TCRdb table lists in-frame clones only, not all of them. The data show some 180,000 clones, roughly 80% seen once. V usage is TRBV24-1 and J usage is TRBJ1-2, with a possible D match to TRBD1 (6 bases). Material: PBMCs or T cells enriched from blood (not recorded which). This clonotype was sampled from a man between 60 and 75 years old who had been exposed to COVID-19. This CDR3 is CATRGAPDHGYTF. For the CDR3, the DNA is TGTGCCACCAGGGGGGCACCTGACCATGGCTACACCTTC.